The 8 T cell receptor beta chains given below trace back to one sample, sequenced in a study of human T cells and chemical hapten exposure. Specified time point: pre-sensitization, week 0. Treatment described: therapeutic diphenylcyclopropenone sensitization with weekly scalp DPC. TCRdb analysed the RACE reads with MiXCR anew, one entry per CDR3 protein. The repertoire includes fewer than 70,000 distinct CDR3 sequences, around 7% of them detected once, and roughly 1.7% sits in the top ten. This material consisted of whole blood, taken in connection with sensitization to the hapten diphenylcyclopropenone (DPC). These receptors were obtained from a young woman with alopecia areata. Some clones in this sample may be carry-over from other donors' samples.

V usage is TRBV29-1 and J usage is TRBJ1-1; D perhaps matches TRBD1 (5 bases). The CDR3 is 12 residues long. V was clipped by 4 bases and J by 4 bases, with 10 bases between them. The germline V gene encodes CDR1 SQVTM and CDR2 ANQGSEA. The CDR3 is CSVGQRGTEAFF. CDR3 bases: TGCAGCGTTGGACAGCGTGGCACTGAAGCTTTCTTT.

The CDR3 DNA follows: TGCAGTGCTAGTGGGACAGGGGGAAATGGCTACACCTTC. Protein: CSASGTGGNGYTF. The chain is built from TRBV20-1 and TRBJ1-2; 11 bases agree with TRBD1. Losses at the gene ends were 3 bases for V and 6 bases for J; bases not matched to a gene: 3. The CDR3 consists of 13 residues. The germline CDR1 and CDR2 sequences are DFQATT and SNEGSKA (reference sequence).

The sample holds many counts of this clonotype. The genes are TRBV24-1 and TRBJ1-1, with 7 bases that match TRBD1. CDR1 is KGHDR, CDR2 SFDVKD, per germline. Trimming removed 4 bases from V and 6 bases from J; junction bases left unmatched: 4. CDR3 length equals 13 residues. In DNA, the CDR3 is TGTGCCACCAGTGACTCCGGGACAGCTGAAGCTTTCTTT. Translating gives CATSDSGTAEAFF.

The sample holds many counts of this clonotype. CDR3 amino acids: CASSPNDPYYGYTF. CDR3 DNA: TGTGCCAGCAGCCCGAACGACCCGTACTATGGCTACACCTTC. The chain recombines TRBV3-1 with TRBJ1-2; D is ambiguous. The germline V and J ends were trimmed by 4 bases and 3 bases, with 12 bases remaining between them. The CDR3 covers 14 residues. Germline V lookup: CDR1 LGHDT, CDR2 YNNKEL (reference sequence).

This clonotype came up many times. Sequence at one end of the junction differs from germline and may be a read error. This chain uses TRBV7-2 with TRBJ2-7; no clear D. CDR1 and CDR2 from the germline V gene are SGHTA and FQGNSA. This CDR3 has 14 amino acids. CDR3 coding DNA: TGCGCCAGCAGCTCCGGCCCGAGCTCCTACGAGCAGTACTTC. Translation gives CASSSGPSSYEQYF.

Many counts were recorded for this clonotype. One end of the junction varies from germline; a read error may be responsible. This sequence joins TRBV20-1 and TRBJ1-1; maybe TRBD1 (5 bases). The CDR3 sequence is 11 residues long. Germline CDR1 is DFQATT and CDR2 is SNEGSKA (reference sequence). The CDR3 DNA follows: TGCAGTGCCCGGATGCTAGGGGTCGATACCTTT. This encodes CSARMLGVDTF.

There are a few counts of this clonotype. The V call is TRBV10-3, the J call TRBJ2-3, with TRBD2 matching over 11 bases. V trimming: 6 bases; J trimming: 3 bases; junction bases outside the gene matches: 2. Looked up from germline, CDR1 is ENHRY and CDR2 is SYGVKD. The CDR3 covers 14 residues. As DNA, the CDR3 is TGTGCCATCAGGATAGCGGGGGGGACAGATACGCAGTATTTT. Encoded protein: CAIRIAGGTDTQYF.

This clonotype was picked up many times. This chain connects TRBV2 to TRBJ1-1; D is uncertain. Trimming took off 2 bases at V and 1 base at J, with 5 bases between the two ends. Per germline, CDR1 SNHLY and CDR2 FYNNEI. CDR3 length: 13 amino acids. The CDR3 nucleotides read TGTGCCAGCAGTGAATGGGGGAACACTGAAGCTTTCTTT. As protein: CASSEWGNTEAFF.